Listed below are T cell receptor beta chains from one sample, sequenced in a study of response to subunit inactivated influenza vaccine. TCRdb ran MiXCR on the RT-PCR reads and lists one entry per CDR3 protein. The sample consists of around 530,000 distinct CDR3 sequences, about 15% of them appearing once. Specimen: CD4+ T cells sorted from PBMCs, collected approximately 25 months after vaccination. These receptors were collected from a man aged 50 to 69 who received an inactivated influenza vaccine. Both conserved end residues are part of each CDR3. Each record gives: clone size, CDR3 length, V gene, D gene, J gene, CDR3 DNA, CDR3 protein. D genes are given only for firm matches. A clone size is listed for some rows: how often the clone was seen (once, few, many), or a class if it is expanded.

clone_size: -
cdr3_length: 14
v_call: TRBV4-2
d_call: TRBD1
j_call: TRBJ2-1
cdr3_nt: TGTGCCAGCAGCCTCCTAAGACAGGGCGGAGAGCAGTTCTTC
cdr3_aa: CASSLLRQGGEQFF

clone_size: -
cdr3_length: 14
v_call: TRBV5-1
d_call: -
j_call: TRBJ1-2
cdr3_nt: TGCGCCAGCAGCCCAGAAGGACAGTCGGGGGGCTACACCTTC
cdr3_aa: CASSPEGQSGGYTF

clone_size: few
cdr3_length: 15
v_call: TRBV4-2
d_call: -
j_call: TRBJ2-5
cdr3_nt: TGTGCCAGCAGCCAAGTTACCCGGAAACAAGAGACCCAGTACTTC
cdr3_aa: CASSQVTRKQETQYF

clone_size: -
cdr3_length: 17
v_call: TRBV7-2
d_call: -
j_call: TRBJ2-5
cdr3_nt: TGTGCCAGCAGTCCAACTGGGGCCAGAGGCGGGCGAGAGACCCAGTACTTC
cdr3_aa: CASSPTGARGGRETQYF

clone_size: -
cdr3_length: 12
v_call: TRBV20-1
d_call: -
j_call: TRBJ1-2
cdr3_nt: TGCAGTGCTAGATACAACGCCTATGGCTACACCTTC
cdr3_aa: CSARYNAYGYTF

clone_size: -
cdr3_length: 13
v_call: TRBV6-4
d_call: -
j_call: TRBJ2-2
cdr3_nt: TGTGCCAGCAGTGTGACACACACCGGGGAGCTGTTTTTT
cdr3_aa: CASSVTHTGELFF

clone_size: many
cdr3_length: 16
v_call: TRBV6-1
d_call: TRBD1
j_call: TRBJ2-3
cdr3_nt: TGTGCCAGCAGTCCTTCCGGGACAGGGAGGACAGATACGCAGTATTTT
cdr3_aa: CASSPSGTGRTDTQYF

clone_size: -
cdr3_length: 14
v_call: TRBV12-3/TRBV12-4
d_call: -
j_call: TRBJ1-4
cdr3_nt: TGTGCCAGCGCCAGGGAGTCCACTAATGAAAAACTGTTTTTT
cdr3_aa: CASARESTNEKLFF

clone_size: many
cdr3_length: 15
v_call: TRBV4-1
d_call: -
j_call: TRBJ2-2
cdr3_nt: TGCGCCAGCAGCCAACTGGTAGCGAACACCGGGGAGCTGTTTTTT
cdr3_aa: CASSQLVANTGELFF

clone_size: many
cdr3_length: 14
v_call: TRBV2
d_call: -
j_call: TRBJ1-1
cdr3_nt: TGTGCCAGCAGGGGGACGGGGGCCGGGACTGAAGCTTTCTTT
cdr3_aa: CASRGTGAGTEAFF

clone_size: few
cdr3_length: 16
v_call: TRBV12-3/TRBV12-4
d_call: TRBD2
j_call: TRBJ2-2
cdr3_nt: TGTGCCAGCAGTCTTCCGGGGGGGCCGATCACCGGGGAGCTGTTTTTT
cdr3_aa: CASSLPGGPITGELFF

clone_size: -
cdr3_length: 14
v_call: TRBV25-1
d_call: -
j_call: TRBJ2-1
cdr3_nt: TGTGCCAGCAGTGAATGGACACCCTACAATGAGCAGTTCTTC
cdr3_aa: CASSEWTPYNEQFF

clone_size: -
cdr3_length: 12
v_call: TRBV12-3/TRBV12-4
d_call: -
j_call: TRBJ2-3
cdr3_nt: TGTGCCAGCAGTTCTCTATTGGGTACGCAGTATTTT
cdr3_aa: CASSSLLGTQYF

clone_size: -
cdr3_length: 12
v_call: TRBV7-9
d_call: -
j_call: TRBJ2-7
cdr3_nt: TGTGCCAGCAGCTTAGACCTGAACAAGCAGTACTTC
cdr3_aa: CASSLDLNKQYF

clone_size: -
cdr3_length: 16
v_call: TRBV7-8
d_call: TRBD1
j_call: TRBJ2-2
cdr3_nt: TGTGCCAGCAGCCCTTCGACAGGGGGCAAAGCCGGGGAGCTGTTTTTT
cdr3_aa: CASSPSTGGKAGELFF

clone_size: -
cdr3_length: 15
v_call: TRBV20-1
d_call: TRBD1
j_call: TRBJ1-2
cdr3_nt: TGCAGTGCTAGAGGAGGGCAGGGGGACAACTATGGCTACACCTTC
cdr3_aa: CSARGGQGDNYGYTF

clone_size: -
cdr3_length: 13
v_call: TRBV12-3/TRBV12-4
d_call: -
j_call: TRBJ2-5
cdr3_nt: TGTGCCAGCAGTTTAGGGTTGAAGAGGACCCAGTACTTC
cdr3_aa: CASSLGLKRTQYF

clone_size: many
cdr3_length: 15
v_call: TRBV9
d_call: TRBD1
j_call: TRBJ2-1
cdr3_nt: TGTGCCAGCAGCCTCGGACAGGGGGCTGGGAATGAGCAGTTCTTC
cdr3_aa: CASSLGQGAGNEQFF

clone_size: few
cdr3_length: 15
v_call: TRBV29-1
d_call: TRBD2
j_call: TRBJ2-7
cdr3_nt: TGCAGCGTTGAGTTGGCTAGCGGGAGAAATCACGAGCAGTACTTC
cdr3_aa: CSVELASGRNHEQYF

clone_size: few
cdr3_length: 14
v_call: TRBV19
d_call: -
j_call: TRBJ1-1
cdr3_nt: TGTGCCAGTAGCCTTCGTCAAATGAACACTGAAGCTTTCTTT
cdr3_aa: CASSLRQMNTEAFF

clone_size: -
cdr3_length: 14
v_call: TRBV6-2/TRBV6-3
d_call: -
j_call: TRBJ1-4
cdr3_nt: TGTGCCAGCAGTTACGTCAGCAGTAATGAAAAACTGTTTTTT
cdr3_aa: CASSYVSSNEKLFF

clone_size: few
cdr3_length: 15
v_call: TRBV7-2
d_call: -
j_call: TRBJ1-4
cdr3_nt: TGTGCCAGCAGCTTGGGCCTACAGGGCTCGGTGCAACTGTTTTTT
cdr3_aa: CASSLGLQGSVQLFF

clone_size: few
cdr3_length: 14
v_call: TRBV20-1
d_call: -
j_call: TRBJ2-7
cdr3_nt: TGCAGTGCTAGAGACCCAGGGCGTTTTCACGAGCAGTACTTC
cdr3_aa: CSARDPGRFHEQYF

clone_size: few
cdr3_length: 17
v_call: TRBV5-5
d_call: TRBD2
j_call: TRBJ2-7
cdr3_nt: TGTGCCAGCAGCTTCCACGGCGGGAGGGCCTCATCCTACGAGCAGTACTTC
cdr3_aa: CASSFHGGRASSYEQYF

clone_size: few
cdr3_length: 14
v_call: TRBV18
d_call: -
j_call: TRBJ2-1
cdr3_nt: TGTGCCAGCTCACCGATGTCACAGGGAGATGAGCAGTTCTTC
cdr3_aa: CASSPMSQGDEQFF

clone_size: -
cdr3_length: 15
v_call: TRBV28
d_call: -
j_call: TRBJ2-4
cdr3_nt: TGTGCCAGCACTCCTTGGAGGGGGGCGGGAAACATTCAGTACTTC
cdr3_aa: CASTPWRGAGNIQYF

clone_size: few
cdr3_length: 16
v_call: TRBV24-1
d_call: TRBD2
j_call: TRBJ2-1
cdr3_nt: TGTGCCACCAGTGACGTTACAGCGGGAGGGTACAATGAGCAGTTCTTC
cdr3_aa: CATSDVTAGGYNEQFF